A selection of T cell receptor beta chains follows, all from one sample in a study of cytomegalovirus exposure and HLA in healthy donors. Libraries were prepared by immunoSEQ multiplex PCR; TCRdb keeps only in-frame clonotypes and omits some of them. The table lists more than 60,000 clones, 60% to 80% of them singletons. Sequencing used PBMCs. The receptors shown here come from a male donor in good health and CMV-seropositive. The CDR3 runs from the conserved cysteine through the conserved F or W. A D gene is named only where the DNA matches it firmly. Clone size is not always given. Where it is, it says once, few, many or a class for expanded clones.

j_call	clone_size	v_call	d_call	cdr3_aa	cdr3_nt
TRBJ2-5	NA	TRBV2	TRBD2	CASTRGAGGPLETQYF	TGTGCCAGCACCCGAGGGGCGGGGGGGCCTTTAGAGACCCAGTACTTC
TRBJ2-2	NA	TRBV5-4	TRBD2	CASSFGGAGTGELFF	TGTGCCAGCAGCTTCGGGGGGGCGGGCACCGGGGAGCTGTTTTTT
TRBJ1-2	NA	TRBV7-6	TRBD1	CASSLGPGTGDGYTF	TGTGCCAGCAGCTTAGGTCCCGGGACAGGGGATGGCTACACCTTC
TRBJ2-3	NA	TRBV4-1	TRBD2	CASSQYSGGTDTQYF	TGCGCCAGCAGCCAGTATAGCGGGGGCACAGATACGCAGTATTTT
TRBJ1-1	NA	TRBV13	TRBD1	CASSLGGQLNTEAFF	TGTGCCAGCAGCTTAGGGGGACAGCTGAACACTGAAGCTTTCTTT
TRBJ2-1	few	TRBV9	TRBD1	CASSTRHGQGSEQFF	TGTGCCAGCAGCACCCGCCATGGACAGGGAAGTGAGCAGTTCTTC
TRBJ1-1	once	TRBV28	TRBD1	CASEWTGNTEAFF	TGTGCCAGCGAATGGACAGGGAACACTGAAGCTTTCTTT
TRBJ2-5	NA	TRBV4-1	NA	CASSQDHRLEETQYF	TGCGCCAGCAGCCAAGATCACCGGTTAGAGGAGACCCAGTACTTC
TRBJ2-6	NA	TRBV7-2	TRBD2	CASSLAGGHSGANVLTF	TGTGCCAGCAGCTTGGCGGGGGGTCACTCTGGGGCCAACGTCCTGACTTTC
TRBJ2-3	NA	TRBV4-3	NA	CASSQVGGAASTDTQYF	TGCGCCAGCAGCCAAGTTGGAGGCGCTGCTAGCACAGATACGCAGTATTTT
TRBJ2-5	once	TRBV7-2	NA	CASSLAWGSADQETQYF	TGTGCCAGCAGCTTAGCCTGGGGTAGCGCGGACCAAGAGACCCAGTACTTC
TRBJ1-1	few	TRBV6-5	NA	CASSYGGSNTEAFF	TGTGCCAGCAGCTATGGGGGCTCCAACACTGAAGCTTTCTTT
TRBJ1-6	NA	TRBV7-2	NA	CASSRNRGPLHF	TGTGCCAGCAGCCGAAACCGAGGCCCCCTCCACTTT
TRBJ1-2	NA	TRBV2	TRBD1	CASILSLDRGFGYTF	TGTGCCAGCATTTTATCCCTGGACAGGGGTTTTGGCTACACCTTC
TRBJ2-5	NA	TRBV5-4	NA	CASSSLDGETQYF	TGTGCCAGCAGCTCCCTAGATGGGGAGACCCAGTACTTC
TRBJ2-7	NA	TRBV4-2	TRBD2	CASSPMGLAGGYEQYF	TGTGCCAGCAGCCCCATGGGACTAGCGGGGGGTTACGAGCAGTACTTC
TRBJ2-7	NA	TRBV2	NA	CASSSGSYEQYF	TGTGCCAGCAGTTCAGGGTCCTACGAGCAGTACTTC
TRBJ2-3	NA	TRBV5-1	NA	CASSLAPGSTDTQYF	TGCGCCAGCAGCTTGGCCCCAGGCTCCACAGATACGCAGTATTTT
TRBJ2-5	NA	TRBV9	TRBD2	CASSVPRAGGPPGETQYF	TGTGCCAGCAGCGTTCCCCGGGCGGGGGGCCCCCCGGGGGAGACCCAGTACTTC
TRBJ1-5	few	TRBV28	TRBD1	CASSLPWDRGSNQPQHF	TGTGCCAGCAGTTTACCTTGGGACAGGGGAAGCAATCAGCCCCAGCATTTT
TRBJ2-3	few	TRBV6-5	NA	CATRLGGTSTDTQYF	TGTGCCACCAGGCTGGGCGGGACCAGCACAGATACGCAGTATTTT
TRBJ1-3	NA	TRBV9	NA	CASSVDFAGDGNTIYF	TGTGCCAGCAGCGTAGATTTCGCAGGGGATGGAAACACCATATATTTT
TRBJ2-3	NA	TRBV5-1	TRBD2	CASSKWTSGTDTQYF	TGCGCCAGCAGCAAATGGACTAGCGGCACAGATACGCAGTATTTT
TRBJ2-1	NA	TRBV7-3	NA	CASSLTPLAYSSYNEQFF	TGTGCCAGCAGCTTAACCCCTCTAGCGTACAGCTCCTACAATGAGCAGTTCTTC
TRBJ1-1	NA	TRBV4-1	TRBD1	CASSLSPGQGSAFF	TGCGCCAGCAGCCTATCCCCGGGACAGGGATCTGCTTTCTTT
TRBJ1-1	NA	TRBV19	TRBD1	CASYPGQGRWNTEAFF	TGTGCCAGCTACCCGGGACAGGGGAGATGGAACACTGAAGCTTTCTTT
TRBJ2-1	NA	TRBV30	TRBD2	CAWGPGGGGANEQFF	TGTGCCTGGGGTCCCGGTGGCGGGGGGGCCAATGAGCAGTTCTTC
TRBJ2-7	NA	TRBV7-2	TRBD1	CASSEWRQGWEQYF	TGTGCCAGCAGCGAATGGAGACAGGGGTGGGAGCAGTACTTC
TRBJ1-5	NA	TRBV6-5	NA	CASSETAPGNQPQHF	TGTGCCAGCAGCGAGACAGCCCCTGGGAATCAGCCCCAGCATTTT
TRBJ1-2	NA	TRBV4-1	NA	CASSLVPTGDANYGYTF	TGCGCCAGCAGCCTGGTCCCGACAGGAGACGCTAACTATGGCTACACCTTC
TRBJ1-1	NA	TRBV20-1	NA	CSARVRDEAFF	TGCAGTGCTAGAGTTCGAGATGAAGCTTTCTTT
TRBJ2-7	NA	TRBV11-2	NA	CASSSLYSYEQYF	TGTGCCAGCAGCTCTCTCTACTCTTACGAGCAGTACTTC
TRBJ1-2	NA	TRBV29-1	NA	CSIQQGGLSGYTF	TGCAGCATCCAACAGGGTGGGCTTTCTGGCTACACCTTC
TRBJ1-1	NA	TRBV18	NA	CASSQQQGGGDTEAFF	TGTGCCAGCTCACAACAACAAGGGGGAGGGGACACTGAAGCTTTCTTT
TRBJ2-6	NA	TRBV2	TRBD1	CASSEEGAPGANVLTF	TGTGCCAGCAGTGAAGAGGGGGCCCCTGGGGCCAACGTCCTGACTTTC
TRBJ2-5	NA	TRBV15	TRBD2	CATSRDSQLAGRIYQETQYF	TGTGCCACCAGCAGAGATTCCCAACTAGCGGGGAGAATCTACCAAGAGACCCAGTACTTC
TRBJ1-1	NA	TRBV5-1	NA	CASSPIGGGGTMNTEAFF	TGCGCCAGCAGCCCCATCGGGGGAGGGGGAACTATGAACACTGAAGCTTTCTTT
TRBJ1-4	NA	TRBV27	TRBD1	CASSLRQGVNEKLFF	TGTGCCAGCAGTTTACGACAGGGGGTTAATGAAAAACTGTTTTTT
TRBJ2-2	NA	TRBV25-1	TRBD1	CASSPVKTGTNTGELFF	TGTGCCAGCAGTCCGGTGAAGACAGGGACGAACACCGGGGAGCTGTTTTTT
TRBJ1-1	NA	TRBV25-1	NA	CASSDNRAATEAFF	TGTGCCAGCAGTGATAACAGGGCCGCCACTGAAGCTTTCTTT
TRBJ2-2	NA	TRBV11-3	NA	CASSSGLAGTGELFF	TGTGCCAGCAGCTCGGGCCTGGCGGGCACCGGGGAGCTGTTTTTT
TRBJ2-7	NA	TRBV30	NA	CAWSPDSVYEQYF	TGTGCCTGGAGTCCCGACAGTGTCTACGAGCAGTACTTC
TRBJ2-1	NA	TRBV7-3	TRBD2	CASSLTLAGRYNEQFF	TGTGCCAGCAGCCTCACACTAGCGGGGCGGTACAATGAGCAGTTCTTC
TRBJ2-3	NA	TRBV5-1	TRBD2	CASSLEGSGGIYPDTQYF	TGCGCCAGCAGCTTGGAAGGTAGCGGGGGGATCTATCCAGATACGCAGTATTTT
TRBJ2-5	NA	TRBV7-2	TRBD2	CASSFPGTSIETQYF	TGTGCCAGCAGCTTTCCCGGGACTAGCATTGAGACCCAGTACTTC